This TCR beta chain comes out of a study of beta chain features in type 1 diabetes. Study outcomes and limitations: Diminished insertions and augmented deletions at VDJ junctions characterized type 1 diabetes patients. A cDNA-based sequencing approach could over-represent cells with high TCR expression. In these data, an HLA type influence on TCRB rearrangement remained unresolved.

This CDR3 comprises 12 residues. Germline CDR1 is MDHEN and CDR2 is SYDVKM. Trimming cost V 5 bases and J 5 bases, with 7 bases left between them. A note on this clone: Its specificity is not known.

Of the isolated RNA, all was reverse transcribed, and so the sequenced material was expressed TCRB transcripts. Profiled with immunoSEQ multiplex PCR; TCRdb holds only in-frame clones, not every one. The sample shows 620,000 or so clones, 15% to 19% of them seen only once. V gene TRBV28 combines with J gene TRBJ1-3; D uncertain. Sequenced: naive CD4+ T cells from blood. The sequence derives from a man between 18 and 35 years old in good health. The CDR3: CASSRNRNTIYF. The CDR3 region has the DNA TGTGCCAGCAGTCGGAATCGAAACACCATATATTTT. The full variable domain, in which reference TRBV28 and TRBJ1-3 provide the parts outside the CDR3, is DVKVTQSSRYLVKRTGEKVFLECVQDMDHENMFWYRQDPGLGLRLIYFSYDVKMKEKGDIPEGYSVSREKKERFSLILESASTNQTSMYLCASSRNRNTIYFGEGSWLTVV.